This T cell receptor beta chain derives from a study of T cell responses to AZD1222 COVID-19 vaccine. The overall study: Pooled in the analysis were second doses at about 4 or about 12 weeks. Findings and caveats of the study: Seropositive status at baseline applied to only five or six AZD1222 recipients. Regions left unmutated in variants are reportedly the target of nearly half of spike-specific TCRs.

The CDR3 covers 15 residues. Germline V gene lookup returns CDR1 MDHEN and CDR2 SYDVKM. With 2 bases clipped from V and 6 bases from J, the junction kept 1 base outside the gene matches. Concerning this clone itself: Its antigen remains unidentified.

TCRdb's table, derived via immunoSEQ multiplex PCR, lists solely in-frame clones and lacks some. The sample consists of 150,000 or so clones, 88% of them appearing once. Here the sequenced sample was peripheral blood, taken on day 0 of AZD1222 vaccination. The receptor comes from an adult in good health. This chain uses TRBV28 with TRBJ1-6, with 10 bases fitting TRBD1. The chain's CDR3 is CASSLGTGVNSPLHF. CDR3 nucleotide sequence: TGTGCCAGCAGTTTAGGGACAGGGGTTAATTCACCCCTCCACTTT. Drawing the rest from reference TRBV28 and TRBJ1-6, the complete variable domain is DVKVTQSSRYLVKRTGEKVFLECVQDMDHENMFWYRQDPGLGLRLIYFSYDVKMKEKGDIPEGYSVSREKKERFSLILESASTNQTSMYLCASSLGTGVNSPLHFGNGTRLTVT.